This entry is about one TCR beta chain. The antigen it binds to is not known. It has no much larger one-base neighbor in the sample; base qualities were not kept. The cohort comprised 666 healthy bone marrow donors. Cohort members were all nominally healthy when sampled, although unrecorded immune exposures were likely present. The donor tested CMV seronegative and was one of the 352 seronegative cohort members. Each donor provided a peripheral blood sample, and peripheral blood mononuclear cells were used for TCR beta sequencing. The Qiagen DNeasy Blood Extraction Kit was used to extract genomic DNA from the blood cell samples. The sample comes from a study of cytomegalovirus exposure and HLA in healthy donors (dated by TCRdb to about 2017). In terms of the full investigation: According to an earlier analysis of 450 to 650 of the donors, about 179 million T cells yielded over 100 million unique TCR beta sequences and about 300 Gb of sequence data. Around 330 gigabases of sequencing data and 91 million or so unique TCR sequences made up an early release that covered some 640 HLA-typed donors. Of the approximately 400 genotyped donors, around 81% fell in the genetic ancestry cluster associated with self-reported Caucasian donors. The study aimed to test whether cataloging public T cell receptors could reveal signatures of past pathogen exposure. Using immunosequencing, the study profiled T cell repertoires from 500 to 800 subjects and related those repertoires to cytomegalovirus serostatus. Besides the first cohort of around 670 subjects, a separate validation cohort made up of 120 different subjects was used. The study combined high-throughput TCR immunosequencing, statistical association of individual TCRs with disease status, and machine learning to predict cytomegalovirus infection status. To study patterns of TCR occurrence, a later analysis re-analyzed previously published TCR beta repertoires from around 670 donors and added high-resolution HLA genotyping. Rather than drawing on any new phenotypic data, the later analysis identified candidate immune exposures from TCR beta sequences and the way those sequences occurred across donors. To decide whether each TCR beta V gene segment behaved as functional or pseudogenic, an earlier analysis of some 570 of the donors relied on high-throughput TCR beta sequencing. Donor age, sex, ethnicity and CMV serostatus were compiled together with the repertoire data. A later genetic analysis took genome-wide SNP genotypes for about three fifths of the 666 donors and used that subset as a discovery cohort. Every repertoire in the discovery cohort had been generated on one and the same sequencing platform. HLA typing covered class I and class II loci at four-digit resolution. The number of typed donors differed by locus: about 629-640 for A, B, C, DRB1 and DQB1; 522 for DQA1; about 600 for DPA1; and about 450 for DPB1. Because of strong linkage in the cohort, five DR-DQ haplotypes were treated as single units for association and clustering. On average, around 200,000 unique TCR beta nucleotide sequences were sequenced per donor among a few hundred genotyped donors of the cohort, with about 19% of those sequences being non-productive. Here is what the overall study found, with its caveats: Linkage disequilibrium might explain the correlated functional status among segregating V segments, but an unknown experimental factor could not be excluded. In a later analysis, TCR association rates were found to vary across HLA loci, with the most associated TCRs seen for DRB1 alleles and the fewest for HLA-C alleles. Cytomegalovirus status was reported to be diagnosed by the classifier with high specificity and sensitivity in both the original and validation cohorts. HLA typing was unavailable for some donors at each locus, so association tests used only the typed subset. In this cohort, only TCR beta chains were sequenced, and detectable features were limited by the absence of alpha or paired-chain data. In vitro tests confirmed that a few of the cytomegalovirus-associated TCR beta chains recognize cytomegalovirus antigens. Because counts were too low, approximately 15 rarely observed V segments, including chromosome 9 orphons, were excluded from the earlier analysis of some 590 of the donors. In a later analysis, HLA-associated TCR beta chains showed more clonal expansion and lower generation probabilities than non-associated chains that were equally common. V-gene and J-gene trimming of TCR beta chains was associated with a missense DCLRE1C variant in a later genetic analysis, and the association was replicated in an independent cohort. According to a later analysis, parvovirus B19, influenza, CMV and Epstein-Barr virus appeared linked to several top co-occurrence clusters. Broadly in line with IMGT annotations, most TCR beta V segments showed up in productive rearrangements about 87% or about 30% of the time in an earlier analysis of under 700 of the donors. Sequencing depth was assumed to be roughly uniform across donors in the presence/absence analyses, though that assumption may not hold. The study gave a list of 150 to 200 TCR beta chains associated with cytomegalovirus. A further reported finding was that TCR beta sequences accurately predicted the HLA-A and HLA-B alleles for most subjects in the first cohort. A later analysis found that most CMV-associated TCR beta chains appeared HLA-restricted, with HLA associations seemingly driven largely by CMV exposure. While some public TCRs were present in many individuals, most TCR sequences turned up only very rarely across donors. Assigning TCR associations to individual alleles was difficult when HLA alleles, especially DR and DQ, strongly co-occurred. The 87-base-pair reads could not distinguish some IMGT-functional V segments, including TRBV6-2 and TRBV6-3, so those segments were excluded. At a false discovery rate of 0.05, a later analysis linked under 20,000 TCR beta sequences to specific HLA alleles. For the cohort, immune exposure information was limited to CMV serostatus. The authors suggested that the approach could potentially be generalized to other disease states and immunological phenotypes. A group of highly shared sequence variants was considered likely to be a technical artifact of the sequencing pipeline. A later genetic analysis reported fewer N-insertions in productive TCRs among donors in an Asian-associated ancestry cluster than the approximately 670-donor mean.

The CDR3, from cysteine to phenylalanine, totals 15 residues. Only the CDR3 region is kept as DNA, spanning 45 bases read in frame from base 1. The germline V and J ends show losses of 3 bases and 3 bases respectively, and no gene match explains 6 bases of the junction. Looking up the germline V gene yields CDR1 SGHVS and CDR2 FNYEAQ. Library preparation employed the immunoSEQ multiplex PCR assay. For the multiplex PCR, a mixture combining 60 forward primers for TCR Vbeta segments and 13 reverse primers for TCR Jbeta segments was used. Amplification of the CDR3 region of rearranged TCR beta genes was performed with a multiplex PCR assay on genomic DNA. Amplified TCR beta libraries were sequenced as 87-base-pair reads on the Illumina HiSeq System. The study's own analysis went as follows. In a later analysis, about 80 million unique TCR beta chains were counted across the 690 or so repertoires, and roughly 11 million of these chains were shared by at least two donors. To remove PCR and sequencing errors, raw reads were error-corrected and collapsed into unique sequences using a nearest-neighbor algorithm that merged closely related sequences. Alignment of CDR3 sequences to IMGT reference sequences was used to assign V, D and J gene segments. For a sequence to be retained, a match of at least six nucleotides to both a V gene segment and a J gene segment was required. A rearrangement was called productive if the CDR3 had no stop codons and remained in frame with V and J, and every other rearrangement was called non-productive. CDR3 was defined according to IMGT convention as the region running from the second conserved V-encoded cysteine to the conserved J-encoded phenylalanine. The earlier analysis of some 550 of the donors excluded any sequence lacking an unambiguous match to a single V gene segment. In an earlier analysis of almost 600 of the donors, a V segment was called functional when productive rearrangements were above 56.7%, and segregating when the standard deviation between donors exceeded 5%. To diagnose cytomegalovirus status from the catalog of TCR beta chain sequences, a statistical classification framework was built. In a later analysis, V and J genes were assigned by comparing TCR nucleotide sequences against IMGT/GENE-DB human TR gene sequences. A later analysis assigned CDR3 sequences and most-parsimonious VDJ recombination scenarios with the TCRdist pipeline. In a later analysis, each TCR beta chain was defined by its CDR3 amino acid sequence together with its V-gene family, and reads without a unique V-gene family were excluded. As a way to deal with suspected cross-contamination and a sequencing artifact, a later analysis dropped hundreds of nucleotide sequences that were highly shared and had low generation probability. For each public chain, a later analysis derived a clonal expansion index from normalized ranks of inferred template counts within each repertoire. Generation probabilities in a later analysis came from a VDJ recombination model fitted to out-of-frame rearrangements, and those results were checked against IGoR. In a later analysis, hypergeometric tests were used to score TCR-TCR, TCR-HLA and TCR-CMV co-occurrence, with a repertoire-size bias correction applied to TCR pairs. A later analysis estimated false discovery rates by permuting HLA or CMV assignments 20 times. A later analysis grouped co-occurring TCRs with DBSCAN, adding TCRdist sequence similarity when clustering within HLA-allele-positive subsets. Repertoires with fewer than 30,000 or more than 120,000 public chains, plus five repertoires with anomalous nucleotide sharing, were excluded from co-occurrence clustering. TCRdb stores this immuneACCESS table with in-frame sequences only. Part of the clones is absent; in the studies checked, under half of the shortfall reflects unresolved V genes, and no reason is known for the rest. The V and J calls and clone size come from that table; D and trimming were worked out from the DNA. Across this sample there are about 160,000 clones, with roughly 80% seen only once. 1.4% of the sample is held by the ten biggest clonotypes.

The material sequenced was PBMCs. The chain is encoded by TRBV7-6 joined to TRBJ2-7; 9 central nucleotides agree with TRBD1. The sequence came from a male donor in good health and CMV-seronegative. In nucleotides, the sequence is TGTGCCAGCAGCTTGCGACAGGGGGGGAACTACGAGCAGTACTTC. Translated, it reads CASSLRQGGNYEQYF.